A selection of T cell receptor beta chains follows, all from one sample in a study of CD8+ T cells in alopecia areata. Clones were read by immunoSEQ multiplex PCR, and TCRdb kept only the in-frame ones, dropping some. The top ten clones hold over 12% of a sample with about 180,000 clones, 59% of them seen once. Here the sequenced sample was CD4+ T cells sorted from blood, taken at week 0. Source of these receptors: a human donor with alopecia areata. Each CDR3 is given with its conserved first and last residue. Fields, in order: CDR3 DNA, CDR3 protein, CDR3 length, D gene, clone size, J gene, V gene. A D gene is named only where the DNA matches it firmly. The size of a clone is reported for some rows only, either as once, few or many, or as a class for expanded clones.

TGTGCCAGCAGCTTGGACAGGGCTAATCAGCCCCAGCATTTT | CASSLDRANQPQHF | 14 | TRBD1 | . | TRBJ1-5 | TRBV11-2
TGCAGCGTTTTAAAACTAGCGGGGGCCTCCTACGAGCAGTACTTC | CSVLKLAGASYEQYF | 15 | TRBD2 | . | TRBJ2-7 | TRBV29-1
TGTGCCAGCAGCTTAGCTAGCGGGGCCCAAGAGACCCAGTACTTC | CASSLASGAQETQYF | 15 | TRBD2 | once | TRBJ2-5 | TRBV7-9
TGTGCCAGCAGCTGGGTGGGGACGCAGAAAGAGACCCAGTACTTC | CASSWVGTQKETQYF | 15 | . | . | TRBJ2-5 | TRBV7-2
TGTGCCAGCAGTGAGTTTACGGCTTGGCACGGAACCTACGAGCAGTACTTC | CASSEFTAWHGTYEQYF | 17 | . | . | TRBJ2-7 | TRBV25-1
TGTGCCAGTAGTATAGTGAACACCGGGGAGCTGTTTTTT | CASSIVNTGELFF | 13 | . | . | TRBJ2-2 | TRBV19
TGTGCCAGCAGTTTATCGGGGGGGCGCAGAACCGGGGAGCTGTTTTTT | CASSLSGGRRTGELFF | 16 | . | few | TRBJ2-2 | TRBV27
TGTGCCAGTAGCTCCGGTGGACAGGGGGGCTATGGCTACACCTTC | CASSSGGQGGYGYTF | 15 | TRBD1 | . | TRBJ1-2 | TRBV19
TGTGCCAGCAGCCGGGACCAGAACGGTATATACGAGCAGTACTTC | CASSRDQNGIYEQYF | 15 | . | few | TRBJ2-7 | TRBV7-2
TGTGCCAGCAGCTACGGACAGGGCGGACAGCCCCAGCATTTT | CASSYGQGGQPQHF | 14 | TRBD1 | . | TRBJ1-5 | TRBV7-9
TGTGCCTGGAGCCCCCTAAGGGGGAGGGGGCTGACCTACGAGCAGTACTTC | CAWSPLRGRGLTYEQYF | 17 | . | few | TRBJ2-7 | TRBV30
TGTGCCAGCAGCGCCGACAGGCCCTCCTACAATGAGCAGTTCTTC | CASSADRPSYNEQFF | 15 | . | . | TRBJ2-1 | TRBV9
TGTGCCAGCAGCTTAGATGGGGCTCTGGTTAATTCACCCCTCCACTTT | CASSLDGALVNSPLHF | 16 | . | . | TRBJ1-6 | TRBV7-2
TGCGCCAGCAGCTTGGCCAGATTGGGTGAGACCCAGTACTTC | CASSLARLGETQYF | 14 | . | . | TRBJ2-5 | TRBV5-1
TGTGCCTGGATCCGGGGGAATTCACCCCTCCACTTT | CAWIRGNSPLHF | 12 | . | once | TRBJ1-6 | TRBV30
TGTGCCTGCCACAGGAGTTCTGGGGCCAACGTCCTGACTTTC | CACHRSSGANVLTF | 14 | . | . | TRBJ2-6 | TRBV30
TGCGCCAGCAGGACATACAGGGACGGACGGATGGCCCAGTACTTC | CASRTYRDGRMAQYF | 15 | . | . | TRBJ2-5 | TRBV23-1
TGTGCCGTAACAGTCTCTGGGGCCAACGTCCTGACTTTC | CAVTVSGANVLTF | 13 | . | once | TRBJ2-6 | TRBV30
TGTGCCATCAGTGACGGAGGCGGTGGACGAGAAGCTTTCTTT | CAISDGGGGREAFF | 14 | . | many | TRBJ1-1 | TRBV10-3
TGCGCCAGCAGTGGTGAGGCCAGACGGGAGACCCAGTACTTC | CASSGEARRETQYF | 14 | . | . | TRBJ2-5 | TRBV5-1
TGTGCCTGGAACAGGGGGCGCATCTATGGCTACACCTTC | CAWNRGRIYGYTF | 13 | TRBD1 | . | TRBJ1-2 | TRBV30
TGTGCCAGCTCACCACCGATGGGGGGCGAAGCTTTCTTT | CASSPPMGGEAFF | 13 | . | . | TRBJ1-1 | TRBV18
TGTGCCAGCAGCCAAAGGGACAGAAACTATGGCTACACCTTC | CASSQRDRNYGYTF | 14 | TRBD1 | . | TRBJ1-2 | TRBV7-2
TGTGCCAGCAGTAGGGACAGAGCTTATAGCAATCAGCCCCAGCATTTT | CASSRDRAYSNQPQHF | 16 | TRBD1 | . | TRBJ1-5 | TRBV2
TGCAGCGTTCAAAGACAGGGACCCTACTATGGCTACACCTTC | CSVQRQGPYYGYTF | 14 | TRBD1 | few | TRBJ1-2 | TRBV29-1
TGTGCCAGCAGTTACTCGAAATGGGTCGGAGAAACTGAAGCTTTCTTT | CASSYSKWVGETEAFF | 16 | . | . | TRBJ1-1 | TRBV6-5
TGCAGCACACGGGGCCTTATAGAAGAGACCCAGTACTTC | CSTRGLIEETQYF | 13 | . | . | TRBJ2-5 | TRBV29-1
TGTGCCAGCAGTAGAGGCCCTGGTGAGGAGACCCAGTACTTC | CASSRGPGEETQYF | 14 | . | . | TRBJ2-5 | TRBV28
TGTGCCAGCAGCGGCGGGGGGGAGACCCAGTACTTC | CASSGGGETQYF | 12 | TRBD2 | . | TRBJ2-5 | TRBV6-5
TGTGCCAGCAGCGACAGGGGGAACACTGAAGCTTTCTTT | CASSDRGNTEAFF | 13 | TRBD1 | . | TRBJ1-1 | TRBV7-9
TGCAGCGTTGTGCTCCCAGTCCGGGGGGATGAGCAGTTCTTC | CSVVLPVRGDEQFF | 14 | TRBD2 | few | TRBJ2-1 | TRBV29-1
TGTGCCAGCAGTCCTCGACAGACCAAGGGGTACGAGCAGTACTTC | CASSPRQTKGYEQYF | 15 | . | once | TRBJ2-7 | TRBV6-6
TGTGCCAGCAGCCAACTACACTACGAGCAGTACTTC | CASSQLHYEQYF | 12 | . | . | TRBJ2-7 | TRBV14
TGTGCCAGCAGTTCCCGGGACAGAGGTGAAGAGACCCAGTACTTC | CASSSRDRGEETQYF | 15 | TRBD1 | few | TRBJ2-5 | TRBV2
TGTGCCAGCAGCCAAGATAGCGGCCCAGGCACTGAGCAGTTCTTC | CASSQDSGPGTEQFF | 15 | . | few | TRBJ2-1 | TRBV4-2
TGTGCCACCAGCAGAGATGCCCAGGGGGGAAACACCATATATTTT | CATSRDAQGGNTIYF | 15 | . | . | TRBJ1-3 | TRBV15
TGTGCCAGCAGCTTGGCGGGCCACACTGAAGCTTTCTTT | CASSLAGHTEAFF | 13 | . | few | TRBJ1-1 | TRBV5-4
TGCAGCGCCCTAGTAGAACTGAACGAGCAGTACTTC | CSALVELNEQYF | 12 | . | . | TRBJ2-7 | TRBV29-1
TGCGCCAGCAGCCAAGAAAGTCCGGGAAACACCATATATTTT | CASSQESPGNTIYF | 14 | . | . | TRBJ1-3 | TRBV4-1
TGTGCCAGCAGCGCCGGGACAGGGAGCTACAATGAGCAGTTCTTC | CASSAGTGSYNEQFF | 15 | TRBD1 | once | TRBJ2-1 | TRBV9
TGTGCCAGCAGTGTCCGGACAGGGCAGCGGTATGGCTACACCTTC | CASSVRTGQRYGYTF | 15 | TRBD1 | . | TRBJ1-2 | TRBV2
TGTGCCAGCAGCCAACACGTGGAGAGCACACATACCGAGACCCAGTACTTC | CASSQHVESTHTETQYF | 17 | . | . | TRBJ2-5 | TRBV14
TGTGCCAGCAGCTTGGGAACAGCTCGAGGGGAGACCCAGTACTTC | CASSLGTARGETQYF | 15 | . | . | TRBJ2-5 | TRBV5-6
TGTGCCAGCAGCTTATCGGGGGACACTGAAGCTTTCTTT | CASSLSGDTEAFF | 13 | . | . | TRBJ1-1 | TRBV7-2
TGTGCCAGCTCACCCGGGACGGGGAATTCACCCCTCCACTTT | CASSPGTGNSPLHF | 14 | . | many | TRBJ1-6 | TRBV18
TGTGCCAGCAGCTTAGCTGGGACTAGCGGGGCAACAGATACGCAGTATTTT | CASSLAGTSGATDTQYF | 17 | TRBD2 | . | TRBJ2-3 | TRBV7-9
TGCAGTGCTAGATCAAGCAATGAGCAGTTCTTC | CSARSSNEQFF | 11 | . | . | TRBJ2-1 | TRBV20-1
TGTGCTAGTAGTGCCCAATGGCAGGGGCGACTGAACACTGAAGCTTTCTTT | CASSAQWQGRLNTEAFF | 17 | . | . | TRBJ1-1 | TRBV12-5
TGCAGCGTTGATAGCGGGCTAGCGGGCACCGTGGGAACGCAGTATTTT | CSVDSGLAGTVGTQYF | 16 | TRBD2 | . | TRBJ2-3 | TRBV29-1
TGTGCCAGCGGAAGGACAGAAAAGAACACTGAAGCTTTCTTT | CASGRTEKNTEAFF | 14 | . | . | TRBJ1-1 | TRBV2
TGTGCCAGCAGCTTAGGCGTAGGGCGGGCCGTGATTTCTAGGCCGTTCTTC | CASSLGVGRAVISRPFF | 17 | . | . | TRBJ2-1 | TRBV13
TGCGCCAGCAGCTTGGAGGGGGGACAGTTCTTC | CASSLEGGQFF | 11 | . | few | TRBJ2-1 | TRBV5-1
TGTGCCAGCAGCTTAGAAAACAGGTTCAATGAGCAGTTCTTC | CASSLENRFNEQFF | 14 | . | . | TRBJ2-1 | TRBV7-9
TGCGCCAGCAGCCAGGGCCCCTTCCGGACAGGGGGACCCGAGCAGTACTTC | CASSQGPFRTGGPEQYF | 17 | TRBD1 | . | TRBJ2-7 | TRBV4-1
TGTGCCAGCTCACCACGGGAGACCGAGCAGTATTTT | CASSPRETEQYF | 12 | . | . | TRBJ2-3 | TRBV18
TGCGCCAGCAGCCAAGCCTTAGCGGGGGGGCCGAGAGATACGCAGTATTTT | CASSQALAGGPRDTQYF | 17 | TRBD2 | . | TRBJ2-3 | TRBV4-1
TGCAGCGTTGAAATCGGGTACACCGGGGAGCTGTTTTTT | CSVEIGYTGELFF | 13 | . | . | TRBJ2-2 | TRBV29-1